The 31 T cell receptor beta chains given below trace back to one sample, sequenced in a study of response to subunit inactivated influenza vaccine. TCRdb analysed the RT-PCR reads with MiXCR anew, one entry per CDR3 protein. The sample has roughly 500,000 distinct CDR3 sequences, approximately 15% seen once. The sequencing used CD4+ T cells sorted from PBMCs, collected roughly 24 months after vaccination. Every receptor here comes from a man in his fifties or sixties who received an inactivated influenza vaccine.

J is TRBJ1-2 and V is TRBV6-2 or TRBV6-3, with D unclear. Trimming removed 2 bases from V and 4 bases from J, with 14 bases in between. Germline CDR1 is MNHEY and CDR2 is SVGEGT. The CDR3 length is 15 residues. The CDR3 DNA reads TGTGCCAGCAGTTACGGGAACGGAGCCCTCTATGGCTACACCTTC. Protein sequence: CASSYGNGALYGYTF.

The chain uses TRBV21-1 and TRBJ1-2; TRBD1, the table's D call, lacks a check against the DNA. TRBV21-1 is noted as a pseudogene. The CDR3 runs 18 residues. CDR3: CASSAAGESGTPRPGYTF. The CDR3 DNA sequence: TGTGCCAGCAGCGCGGCGGGGGAGAGTGGGACACCTAGGCCGGGCTACACCTTC.

Ten or more counts support this clonotype. J is TRBJ2-2 and V is TRBV3-1; 12 nucleotides match TRBD2. Germline CDR1 and CDR2: LGHDT and YNNKEL (reference sequence). The junction had 14 bases not matched to a gene; V was cut back by 5 bases and J by 1 base. CDR3 length: 20 residues. CDR3 nucleotide sequence: TGTGCCAGCAGCTTGGTCGGACTAGCGGGGACGATCCTGAACACCGGGGAGCTGTTTTTT. Its protein product is CASSLVGLAGTILNTGELFF.

This sequence joins TRBV30 and TRBJ1-1; D is ambiguous. CDR1 GTSNPN and CDR2 SVGIG come from the germline V gene (reference sequence). The CDR3 contains 11 residues. Trimming stripped 3 bases from V and 8 bases from J, with 10 bases between. The chain's CDR3 is CAWSWVEEAFF. The CDR3 bases are TGTGCCTGGAGCTGGGTCGAGGAAGCTTTCTTT.

The chain combines TRBV3-1 with TRBJ2-2; TRBD2 aligns across 8 bases. V trimming: 1 base; J trimming: 4 bases; junction bases outside the gene matches: 5. This CDR3 spans 16 amino acids. Per the germline V gene, CDR1 is LGHDT and CDR2 is YNNKEL (reference sequence). CDR3 nucleotide sequence: TGTGCCAGCAGCCAAGCGTTAGCGGGGATCACCGGGGAGCTGTTTTTT. It specifies CASSQALAGITGELFF.

V gene TRBV12-3 or TRBV12-4 combines with J gene TRBJ2-2, with D possibly TRBD2 on 5 matching bases. The CDR3 length is 16 residues. Trimming took off 3 bases at V and 4 bases at J, with 15 bases between the two ends. CDR3 loop: CASSLGLAGFTGELFF. DNA of the CDR3: TGTGCCAGCAGTTTGGGTCTAGCTGGTTTCACCGGGGAGCTGTTTTTT.

The chain recombines TRBV3-1 with TRBJ2-1; no firm D call. Trimming cost V 1 base and J 9 bases, with 7 bases left between them. This CDR3 region has 12 residues. The germline V gene encodes CDR1 LGHDT and CDR2 YNNKEL (reference sequence). This chain's CDR3 is CASSQVSGEQFF. CDR3 nucleotide sequence: TGTGCCAGCAGCCAAGTCTCGGGTGAGCAGTTCTTC.

This chain links TRBV11-2 with TRBJ2-5; D is ambiguous. CDR1 SGHAT and CDR2 FQNNGV come from the germline V gene. There are 13 residues in the CDR3. The germline V and J ends were trimmed by 3 bases and 4 bases, with 9 bases remaining between them. The CDR3, as DNA: TGTGCCAGCAGCTTTAGTAGTAGAGAGACCCAGTACTTC. Amino acid sequence: CASSFSSRETQYF.

V gene TRBV29-1 combines with J gene TRBJ2-1; 8 bases are shared with TRBD2. Germline V lookup: CDR1 SQVTM, CDR2 ANQGSEA. The V and J ends lost 7 bases and 7 bases, in that order; junction bases with no gene match: 21. This CDR3 region has 17 residues. CDR3 residues: CSALDKAGVRIRNEQFF. DNA for the CDR3: TGCAGCGCCCTGGATAAAGCGGGAGTGCGAATTCGGAATGAGCAGTTCTTC.

The V gene is TRBV28, the J gene TRBJ2-2; D call uncertain. Germline V gene lookup returns CDR1 MDHEN and CDR2 SYDVKM. The CDR3 spans 13 residues. The V end was cut by 10 bases, the J end by 5 bases, with 14 bases between. Written as DNA, the CDR3 is TGTGCCACCAGCCCTGACGAGACCGGGGAGCTGTTTTTT. Amino acid sequence: CATSPDETGELFF.

This clonotype was counted only a few times. V and J are TRBV4-2 and TRBJ2-2; 10 bases line up with TRBD2. V was clipped by 3 bases and J by 2 bases; unmatched bases: 3. Germline V CDR1 and CDR2: LGHNA, YNFKEQ. The CDR3 is 16 residues long. This chain's CDR3 is CASSQSGGVNTGELFF. In nucleotides, the CDR3 is TGTGCCAGCAGCCAGAGCGGGGGGGTAAACACCGGGGAGCTGTTTTTT.

This clonotype has a handful of counts. This chain uses TRBV5-1 with TRBJ2-7; the D gene is possibly TRBD2 (6 bases). V dropped 4 bases and J dropped 6 bases, with 17 bases sitting between them. This CDR3 contains 14 residues. Germline CDR1 reads SGHRS; CDR2 reads YFSETQ. The CDR3 loop is CASSVLAAGLEQYF. CDR3 sequence (DNA): TGCGCCAGCAGCGTCTTAGCGGCGGGGCTCGAGCAGTACTTC. Variable domain in full (rest from reference TRBV5-1 and TRBJ2-7): KAGVTQTPRYLIKTRGQQVTLSCSPISGHRSVSWYQQTPGQGLQFLFEYFSETQRNKGNFPGRFSGRQFSNSRSEMNVSTLELGDSALYLCASSVLAAGLEQYFGPGTRLTVT.

This clonotype was counted once. J is TRBJ1-4 and V is TRBV6-6; TRBD1 aligns across 7 bases. The CDR3 extends over 13 amino acids. Germline V lookup: CDR1 MNHNY, CDR2 SVGAGI (reference sequence). Germline trimming cut 7 bases from V and 5 bases from J; bases unmatched to any gene: 4. The CDR3 is CASMVRGNEKLFF. The CDR3 nucleotides read TGTGCCAGCATGGTCAGGGGGAATGAAAAACTGTTTTTT.

The chain is built from TRBV20-1 and TRBJ2-3; TRBD2 matches 12 bases. V shed 7 bases, J shed 2 bases, and the junction held 10 bases outside the gene matches. The CDR3 runs to 16 residues. CDR1 DFQATT and CDR2 SNEGSKA come from the germline V gene (reference sequence). CDR3: CSVVGLAGPYTDTQYF. CDR3 bases: TGCAGTGTAGTAGGACTAGCGGGACCTTACACAGATACGCAGTATTTT.

The chain links TRBV29-1 to TRBJ2-1; 8 positions agree with TRBD2. The CDR3 loop spans 17 amino acids. Germline CDR1 and CDR2: SQVTM and ANQGSEA. Trimming cost V 2 bases and J 2 bases; bases outside gene matches: 11. Here the CDR3 reads CSVEPIRAGAAYNEQFF. DNA of the CDR3: TGCAGCGTTGAACCGATCAGAGCGGGGGCCGCCTACAATGAGCAGTTCTTC.

This clonotype was counted between two and nine times. The chain recombines TRBV12-3 or TRBV12-4 with TRBJ2-2; D not certain. The CDR3 runs to 16 residues. Trimming pared 3 bases from V and 2 bases from J, leaving 13 bases between. The DNA for the CDR3 is TGTGCCAGCAGTTTGATGGGGTATCCAAACACCGGGGAGCTGTTTTTT. Its translation is CASSLMGYPNTGELFF.

The CDR3 DNA follows: TGTGCCAGCAGTTACTCGGCTGTGGCCGGGGAGCTGTTTTTT. Its translation is CASSYSAVAGELFF. This sequence joins TRBV6-5 and TRBJ2-2; D gene uncertain. Germline assignment: CDR1 MNHEY and CDR2 SVGAGI. CDR3 length equals 14 residues. The ends were cut back, 0 bases at V and 6 bases at J, with 8 bases in the middle.

The chain joins TRBV28 to TRBJ1-4; 7 bases fit TRBD1. The CDR3 length is 15 residues. The V and J ends lost 5 bases and 2 bases, in that order; junction bases with no gene match: 5. Germline loops: CDR1 MDHEN, CDR2 SYDVKM. CDR3 in amino acids: CASSPLGQTNEKLFF. CDR3 DNA: TGTGCCAGCAGTCCCCTGGGACAGACTAATGAAAAACTGTTTTTT.

V and J are TRBV5-6 and TRBJ1-3; a possible D gene is TRBD1 (5 bases). The CDR3 runs to 17 residues. Trimming cost V 0 bases and J 0 bases, with 13 bases left between them. From germline, CDR1 is SGHDT and CDR2 YYEEEE. The CDR3 is CASSLGPQVFSGNTIYF. CDR3 coding DNA: TGTGCCAGCAGCTTGGGTCCACAGGTTTTCTCTGGAAACACCATATATTTT.

This clonotype was recorded at least ten times. V gene TRBV7-2 combines with J gene TRBJ1-1; no definite D call. Trimming removed 5 bases at V and 2 bases at J, with 6 bases between. This CDR3 has 12 amino acids. In germline, CDR1 is SGHTA, CDR2 FQGNSA. In nucleotides, the CDR3 is TGTGCCAGCAGCAGACAAAACACTGAAGCTTTCTTT. Translated, it gives CASSRQNTEAFF.

This clonotype was detected a few times. The chain is built from TRBV6-2 or TRBV6-3 and TRBJ2-3; tentative D call: TRBD2 (5 bases). This CDR3 has 16 residues. The germline V gene encodes CDR1 MNHEY and CDR2 SVGEGT. V was shortened by 2 bases and J by 2 bases, with 14 bases between the two germline ends. The CDR3 DNA sequence: TGTGCCAGCAGTTACCCCCTTCACGGGGTCACAGATACGCAGTATTTT. Residues: CASSYPLHGVTDTQYF.

The chain employs TRBV5-1 and TRBJ1-1; 7 bases map to TRBD1. This CDR3 is built from 14 residues. Germline CDR1 SGHRS, CDR2 YFSETQ. Losses at the gene ends were 6 bases for V and 0 bases for J; bases not matched to a gene: 5. The CDR3 reads CASTPGQMNTEAFF. The CDR3 DNA reads as TGCGCCAGCACCCCGGGACAGATGAACACTGAAGCTTTCTTT.

The chain has TRBV16 and TRBJ1-5, with TRBD1 matching 8 bases. J was trimmed by 1 base and V by 6 bases; bases with no gene match: 5. CDR1 and CDR2 (germline): KGHSY, FQNENV. This CDR3 is built from 15 residues. This CDR3 is CASRQGDGSNQPQHF. In nucleotides, the CDR3 is TGTGCCAGCAGACAGGGGGACGGGAGCAATCAGCCCCAGCATTTT.

This chain links TRBV11-1 with TRBJ1-2; 7 bases are a match to TRBD1. CDR1 SGHAT and CDR2 FQDESV come from the germline V gene (reference sequence). The V segment lost 4 bases and the J segment 0 bases; nucleotides outside the gene matches: 5. This CDR3 comprises 15 residues. The CDR3: CASSSDRVSNYGYTF. CDR3 nucleotide sequence: TGTGCCAGCAGCTCCGACAGGGTTTCTAACTATGGCTACACCTTC.

This clonotype was counted only a few times. V and J are TRBV5-1 and TRBJ2-7, with a weak D call TRBD2 (6 bases). Trimming pared 3 bases from V and 5 bases from J, leaving 21 bases between. The CDR3 has 16 residues. CDR1 is SGHRS, CDR2 YFSETQ, per germline. The CDR3 DNA follows: TGCGCCAGCAGCTCTAGAGCTAGCGAGGGATCCAACGAGCAGTACTTC. Its protein product is CASSSRASEGSNEQYF.

The chain uses TRBV7-2 and TRBJ2-7; 9 bases are shared with TRBD2. CDR3 length: 15 residues. CDR1 is SGHTA and CDR2 is FQGNSA in the germline V gene. V shed 2 bases, J shed 0 bases, and the junction held 2 bases outside the gene matches. In DNA, the CDR3 is TGTGCCAGCAGCTTAAATAGCGGGAGCTCCTACGAGCAGTACTTC. This sequence encodes CASSLNSGSSYEQYF.

This clonotype was seen more than once but under ten times. This chain connects TRBV11-2 to TRBJ2-5, with D tentatively TRBD1 (5 bases). Germline V gene lookup returns CDR1 SGHAT and CDR2 FQNNGV. The CDR3 loop spans 14 amino acids. Trimming stripped 1 base from V and 5 bases from J, with 11 bases between. In nucleotides, the CDR3 is TGTGCCAGCAGCTTAGTCCCCGCAGGGGAGACCCAGTACTTC. Its translation: CASSLVPAGETQYF. The full variable domain, completed using reference TRBV11-2 and TRBJ2-5, is EAGVAQSPRYKIIEKRQSVAFWCNPISGHATLYWYQQILGQGPKLLIQFQNNGVVDDSQLPKDRFSAERLKGVDSTLKIQPAKLEDSAVYLCASSLVPAGETQYFGPGTRLLVL.

The chain is built from TRBV6-1 and TRBJ2-7, with 7 bases identical to TRBD1. Per the germline V gene, CDR1 is MNHNS and CDR2 is SASEGT. This CDR3 has 14 amino acids. Unmatched junction bases numbered 0, after V lost 0 bases and J lost 1 base. CDR3 nucleotides: TGTGCCAGCAGTGAAGCGGGACAGTCCTACGAGCAGTACTTC. Protein: CASSEAGQSYEQYF.

This clonotype turned up a few times. J is TRBJ1-1 and V is TRBV7-2; D ambiguous. CDR3 length equals 15 residues. Germline V gene lookup returns CDR1 SGHTA and CDR2 FQGNSA. Trimming removed 3 bases at V and 8 bases at J, with 19 bases between. The CDR3 DNA follows: TGTGCCAGCAGCTTTTCCCCGGACCCCCTAAGGGAAGCTTTCTTT. As protein: CASSFSPDPLREAFF.

A few counts support this clonotype. This sequence joins TRBV7-2 and TRBJ2-7, with D perhaps matching TRBD1 or TRBD2 (5 bases each). The CDR3 consists of 14 residues. CDR1 and CDR2 (germline): SGHTA, FQGNSA. Trimming left V 3 bases short and J 2 bases short, with 11 bases between. CDR3 protein: CASSFRDGTYEQYF. In DNA, the CDR3 is TGTGCCAGCAGCTTCCGGGACGGCACCTACGAGCAGTACTTC.

The chain combines TRBV9 with TRBJ2-3; 9 bases map to TRBD2. This CDR3 is built from 17 residues. The V segment lost 1 base and the J segment 0 bases; nucleotides outside the gene matches: 6. Germline values: CDR1 SGDLS, CDR2 YYNGEE. DNA of the CDR3: TGTGCCAGCAGCGTATCCCTAGCGGGATCTAGCACAGATACGCAGTATTTT. It encodes CASSVSLAGSSTDTQYF.